A selection of T cell receptor beta chains follows, all from one sample in a study of cytomegalovirus exposure and HLA in healthy donors. Generated by immunoSEQ multiplex PCR, the TCRdb table keeps only in-frame clones and is missing some. The sample yields approximately 150,000 clones, approximately 81% seen once. Sequenced material: PBMCs. These receptors came from a man aged 25 to 45 in good health and CMV-seropositive. The CDR3 runs from the conserved cysteine through the conserved F or W. The D gene is left open where the match is weak. Clone sizes are given selectively: once, few, many, or a class where the clone is expanded.

v_call,j_call,d_call,clone_size,cdr3_aa,cdr3_nt
TRBV2,TRBJ2-7,TRBD1,once,CATTGQGEYGQYF,TGTGCCACTACTGGTCAGGGGGAGTACGGGCAGTACTTC
TRBV7-9,TRBJ2-3,TRBD2,-,CSSSLGLAGASDTQYF,TGTTCCAGCAGCCTCGGACTAGCGGGAGCGTCGGATACGCAGTATTTT
TRBV5-1,TRBJ2-3,TRBD2,-,CASSLVSSGRIQGTDTQYF,TGCGCCAGCAGCTTGGTATCTAGCGGGAGAATTCAAGGCACAGATACGCAGTATTTT
TRBV6-5,TRBJ2-1,TRBD2,-,CASRRLAGGFQGQFF,TGTGCCAGCAGAAGACTAGCGGGAGGTTTTCAGGGGCAGTTCTTC
TRBV7-2,TRBJ2-6,-,-,CASSPHLGSLGTGANVLTF,TGTGCCAGCAGCCCTCATCTCGGGAGTCTGGGAACTGGGGCCAACGTCCTGACTTTC
TRBV7-3,TRBJ2-3,TRBD2,-,CASGTGGSDTQYF,TGTGCCAGCGGAACGGGGGGATCCGATACGCAGTATTTT
TRBV4-3,TRBJ1-1,-,few,CASSQVTREKAFF,TGCGCCAGCAGCCAAGTTACCAGGGAAAAAGCTTTCTTT
TRBV30,TRBJ2-2,-,-,CAYALGHRGELFF,TGTGCCTACGCGTTAGGACATCGCGGGGAGCTGTTTTTT
TRBV6-4,TRBJ2-3,-,-,CASSETVGVSDTQYF,TGTGCCAGCAGTGAGACCGTGGGAGTATCAGATACGCAGTATTTT
TRBV7-2,TRBJ2-5,TRBD2,-,CASSPQSGREETQYF,TGTGCCAGCAGCCCCCAAAGCGGGAGGGAAGAGACCCAGTACTTC
TRBV7-2,TRBJ1-1,-,-,CASSLAPSGTEAFF,TGTGCCAGCAGCTTAGCGCCTTCAGGGACTGAAGCTTTCTTT
TRBV11-2,TRBJ2-1,TRBD2,-,CASSLGVGGPSSEQFF,TGTGCCAGCAGCTTAGGTGTGGGAGGGCCGTCCAGTGAGCAGTTCTTC
TRBV6-5,TRBJ1-4,-,-,CASRTRTGTRGKLFF,TGTGCCAGCAGGACCAGGACCGGGACCCGGGGGAAACTGTTTTTT
TRBV5-1,TRBJ2-7,TRBD1,-,CASSWSGQAGSEQYF,TGCGCCAGCAGCTGGTCCGGACAGGCGGGCTCCGAGCAGTACTTC
TRBV19,TRBJ1-5,-,few,CASSIGQVRGISNQPQHF,TGTGCCAGTAGTATAGGTCAGGTCAGGGGCATTAGCAATCAGCCCCAGCATTTT
TRBV11-2,TRBJ2-2,TRBD2,-,CASTNSGRVTGELFF,TGTGCCAGCACCAATAGCGGGAGAGTGACCGGGGAGCTGTTTTTT
TRBV5-1,TRBJ1-2,TRBD1,-,CASSPDRGGYTF,TGCGCCAGCAGCCCGGACAGGGGCGGCTACACCTTC
TRBV29-1,TRBJ2-5,TRBD1,-,CSVEQQGLRTQYF,TGCAGCGTTGAACAACAGGGGCTGCGGACCCAGTACTTC